The text below deals with one T cell receptor beta chain. It has no known antigen specificity. No base qualities exist here, and no much larger clone lies one base off it. Using the deep immunoSEQ assay, multiplex PCR amplified TCR CDR3 regions from genomic DNA. Genomic DNA extracted from each cell subset was distributed evenly over all wells of several immunoSEQ 96-well plates, and each plate served as one replicate. For sorted subsets, each replicate PCR was loaded with about 0.2 ug genomic DNA, equivalent to 25,000 to 35,000 T cell genomes. Purified libraries were measured with a Qubit 3.0 fluorometer, size-checked on a Bioanalyzer 2100, and measured again with the KAPA Library Quantification kit. A separate single-read 150-cycle Illumina NextSeq 550 flow cell was used to sequence each immunoSEQ 96-well plate. The study's own analysis went as follows. Because the immunoSEQ output held only junctional sequences and lacked quality scores, the filtering could not match the filtering applied to full-length reads. To assign V/J genes and CDR3, sequences were annotated using PyIR, a Python wrapper for IgBLAST v1.9, with IMGT germline references. Any read was removed if the V/J assignment was weak (E-value above 1e-6), the CDR3 was missing, or the read contained stop codons, out-of-frame junctions, or ambiguous translated residues. A V3J clonotype was defined by an identical inferred V gene, J gene, and CDR3 amino acid sequence. Percentage overlap between repertoires was calculated by dividing the number of shared unique clonotypes by the size of the smaller repertoire. Three approaches were used to assess repertoire richness: RTK rarefaction, the Chao1 estimator, and Recon v2.1 estimates of unobserved clonotypes. Generation probabilities were computed with OLGA for all TCRbeta clonotypes obtained by the gDNA method from several donors. TCRdb took over this immuneACCESS table, retaining in-frame rearrangements with V and J assigned. Such tables are incomplete; in checked studies, under half of the missing clones stem from an unresolved V gene, and the remainder is unexplained. That table gives V, J and clone size, and the DNA gave D and trimming. The sample records approximately 500,000 clones, almost 97% of which are singletons. The ten largest account for 0.05% to 0.07% of the sample.

The donors were healthy, HIV-negative adults who had no recently reported acute infections or vaccinations. Every donor was a Caucasian adult living in Nashville, Tennessee, USA. CD4+ T cells were enriched through magnetic negative selection, after which naive cells were positively selected on CD45RA and the remaining negative fraction served as the memory subset. Blood was obtained by leukapheresis, after which PBMCs were separated by Ficoll-Histopaque density gradient centrifugation and cryopreserved in liquid nitrogen vapor phase. Analytical flow cytometry was used to check the purity and quantity of every magnetically sorted T cell population. From each sorted fraction, genomic DNA was isolated and quantified by UV absorbance on a Nanodrop 2000c. The sample comes from a study of shared clonotypes between healthy human individuals (TCRdb year 2020). Regarding the research as a whole: The cohort included a few men and a couple of women between 18 and 49 years of age. For each donor, CD4 naive and CD4 memory were each run on three plates, CD8 naive on two plates, and CD8 memory on one plate. To estimate repertoire size and how much clonotypes are shared between individuals, the study performed deep sequencing of blood TCR repertoires from roughly five healthy adults. To increase sequencing depth and limit assay-specific biases, different laboratories used diverse techniques to prepare libraries and sequence TCR repertoires. Between about 0.94 and 8.9 billion PBMCs per donor were obtained by leukapheresis. The full study reports these points: Clonotypes shared by all four sorted-subset donors showed higher generation probabilities than non-shared clonotypes. Rarefaction of sorted-subset datasets indicated incomplete sequencing despite the large sequencing depth. About 5% of naive CD4, 3.5% of naive CD8, around 2.3% of memory CD4, and about 0.4% of memory CD8 clonotypes were shared across several donors. Only blood was sampled, and tissue TCR repertoires likely differ from those in blood. Pairwise subsampling indicated that sequencing depth was expected to affect the degree of clonotype sharing among donors. Naive subsets generally had larger estimated clonotype richness than memory subsets did. Because the study included a small number of donors, the genetic and exposure-history diversity represented was limited.

The CDR3, cysteine through phenylalanine, is 14 amino acids long. Kept here is only the CDR3 DNA, which spans 42 bases and is read in frame from base 1. CDR1 and CDR2, looked up from the germline V gene, are KGHSH and LQKENI. Trimming at the junction amounts to 6 bases on V and 2 bases on J, and the germline ends lie 10 bases apart. In this chain, TRBV18 is recombined with TRBJ2-2, with no confidently assigned D gene. The TCR was taken from a woman aged 25 to 39 in good health. Material: naive CD4+ T cells sorted from blood. The sample's cell subset or site label is to be understood as: CD45RA+ positively selected. The nucleotide sequence is TGTGCCAGCTCGCGGAGCGAAAACACCGGGGAGCTGTTTTTT. Its coded protein is CASSRSENTGELFF.